The 30 T cell receptor beta chains reported below all come from one sample, sequenced in a study of human T cells and chemical hapten exposure. The time point here: patch test 1, 2 weeks after DPC sensitization. Treatment noted: therapeutic diphenylcyclopropenone sensitization with weekly scalp DPC. TCRdb re-analysed the RACE reads in MiXCR, keeping a single row per CDR3 protein. The repertoire consists of roughly 180,000 distinct CDR3 sequences, with approximately 20% occurring once and the leading ten covering about 6.7%. The source was whole blood, collected in connection with sensitization to the hapten diphenylcyclopropenone (DPC). These receptors all come from a woman in her fifties or sixties with alopecia areata. Some clones in this sample may be carry-over from other donors' samples.

The chain recombines TRBV27 with TRBJ2-5; TRBD1 might be the D (6 bases). CDR3 length: 16 residues. Germline V gives CDR1 MNHEY, CDR2 SMNVEV (reference sequence). Trimming shortened V by 0 bases and J by 7 bases, and 18 bases separated the two germline ends. The CDR3 nucleotides are TGTGCCAGCAGTTTATCCCAACCCCAGGGGCCTGGGACCCAGTACTTC. This codes for CASSLSQPQGPGTQYF.

The CDR3 sequence is CASSYGLYGYTF. Here the CDR3 DNA reads TGTGCCAGCAGCTACGGGCTGTATGGCTACACCTTC. The chain has TRBV6-2 or TRBV6-3 and TRBJ1-2; D is unresolved. The germline V gene has CDR1 MNHEY and CDR2 SVGEGT. The V gene lost 6 bases and the J gene lost 5 bases, with 10 bases spanning the gap. The CDR3 length is 12 residues.

The sample holds a few counts of this clonotype. V and J are TRBV20-1 and TRBJ2-3; D is uncertain. The germline V and J ends were trimmed by 7 bases and 5 bases, with 13 bases remaining between them. The germline V gene has CDR1 DFQATT and CDR2 SNEGSKA (reference sequence). This CDR3 is built from 12 residues. The CDR3 DNA reads TGCAGTGTTCCGTTGGGGATAGATACGCAGTATTTT. Encoded protein: CSVPLGIDTQYF.

The CDR3 loop reads CSANPGLAGPTTYNEQFF. In DNA, the CDR3 is TGCAGTGCTAACCCGGGACTAGCGGGACCGACGACCTACAATGAGCAGTTCTTC. The rearrangement uses TRBV20-1 and TRBJ2-1; 13 bases line up with TRBD2. Unmatched junction bases numbered 11, after V lost 4 bases and J lost 2 bases. Germline V gene sequence: CDR1 DFQATT, CDR2 SNEGSKA (reference sequence). CDR3 length: 18 residues.

This clonotype was recorded at least ten times. The gene calls are TRBV9 and TRBJ2-5; TRBD1 aligns across 9 bases. The germline CDR1 and CDR2 sequences are SGDLS and YYNGEE. The ends lost 0 bases at V and 3 bases at J; junction bases unmatched: 6. This CDR3 is built from 16 residues. As DNA, the CDR3 is TGTGCCAGCAGCGTAGACGGGACAGGGTTGAAAGAGACCCAGTACTTC. Protein sequence: CASSVDGTGLKETQYF.

V gene TRBV29-1 combines with J gene TRBJ2-3, with D perhaps assigned TRBD1 or TRBD2 (7 bases each). From germline, CDR1 is SQVTM and CDR2 ANQGSEA. Trimming removed 7 bases from V and 11 bases from J, with 16 bases in between. The CDR3 spans 11 residues. The CDR3 sequence is CSGGGTEVQYF. CDR3 nucleotide sequence: TGCAGCGGGGGGGGGACAGAGGTGCAGTATTTT.

V and J are TRBV25-1 and TRBJ2-1; D gene unclear. The V end was cut by 2 bases, the J end by 2 bases, with 7 bases between. CDR1 is MGHDK, CDR2 SYGVNS, per germline. CDR3 size: 14 residues. CDR3 sequence (DNA): TGTGCCAGCAGTGAACCCAGTACCTACAATGAGCAGTTCTTC. This translates into CASSEPSTYNEQFF.

This clonotype was counted between two and nine times. The gene calls are TRBV18 and TRBJ1-1; the D gene is possibly TRBD1 (5 bases). Germline CDR1 is KGHSH and CDR2 is LQKENI. With 6 bases removed from V and 1 base from J, the gap between germline ends came to 18 bases. CDR3 length: 16 residues. The CDR3 protein is CASSQGQGRTNTEAFF. The CDR3 bases are TGTGCCAGCTCCCAAGGGCAGGGCCGAACGAACACTGAAGCTTTCTTT.

The CDR3 loop reads CASSSTKTSGQETQYF. CDR3 coding DNA: TGTGCCAGCAGCTCAACTAAGACTAGCGGCCAAGAGACCCAGTACTTC. The gene calls are TRBV7-9 and TRBJ2-5; 9 bases agree with TRBD2. The junction had 7 bases not matched to a gene; V was cut back by 4 bases and J by 1 base. The CDR3 spans 16 residues. Germline V gene lookup returns CDR1 SEHNR and CDR2 FQNEAQ (reference sequence).

The J gene is TRBJ2-7, the V gene TRBV20-1; 8 bases map to TRBD2. CDR1 and CDR2 (germline): DFQATT, SNEGSKA (reference sequence). V was pared by 5 bases and J by 4 bases, with 7 bases of the junction left unmatched. The CDR3 sequence is 13 residues long. The CDR3 DNA is TGCAGTGCTCCTATAGCGGGGAAATACGAGCAGTACTTC. It yields the protein CSAPIAGKYEQYF.

This clonotype was observed a few times. The V call is TRBV12-3 or TRBV12-4, the J call TRBJ2-7; D might be TRBD1 or TRBD2, each matching 5 bases. This CDR3 contains 14 residues. V was cut by 3 bases and J by 2 bases, with 11 bases left in between. The CDR3 sequence: CASSFGGTAYEQYF. DNA for the CDR3: TGTGCCAGCAGTTTTGGGGGAACTGCCTACGAGCAGTACTTC.

The chain links TRBV29-1 to TRBJ1-3; D might be TRBD1 (5 bases). The V end lost 3 bases, the J end lost 5 bases, and 11 bases lay between the germline ends. This CDR3 is 13 amino acids long. Germline CDR1 reads SQVTM; CDR2 reads ANQGSEA. CDR3: CSVDGGPRNTIYF. The CDR3 bases are TGCAGCGTTGACGGGGGTCCAAGAAACACCATATATTTT.

This chain uses TRBV19 with TRBJ1-5; D may be TRBD1 (6 bases). The V end lost 6 bases, the J end lost 2 bases, and 11 bases lay between the germline ends. Germline CDR1 LNHDA, CDR2 SQIVND (reference sequence). The CDR3 loop spans 14 amino acids. CDR3 amino acids: CASSRGQGNQPQHF. In DNA, the CDR3 is TGTGCCAGTAGCCGGGGGCAGGGCAATCAGCCCCAGCATTTT.

There are a few counts of this clonotype. The V and J genes are TRBV29-1 and TRBJ1-4; a weak D match, TRBD1 (5 bases). The CDR3 is 16 amino acids. The V and J ends lost 0 bases and 6 bases respectively, with 17 bases between them. CDR1 and CDR2 (germline): SQVTM, ANQGSEA. CDR3 region: CSVEEEGTNDDEKLFF. DNA for the CDR3: TGCAGCGTTGAAGAGGAGGGGACGAATGATGATGAAAAACTGTTTTTT.

In this sample, this clonotype turned up a few times. V usage is TRBV20-1 and J usage is TRBJ2-1, with TRBD2 matching 11 bases. The CDR3 runs to 14 residues. Trimming cost V 0 bases and J 5 bases; bases outside gene matches: 0. Germline CDR1 DFQATT, CDR2 SNEGSKA (reference sequence). CDR3 region: CSARELAGDNEQFF. Written as DNA, the CDR3 is TGCAGTGCTAGAGAACTAGCGGGAGACAATGAGCAGTTCTTC.

The V and J genes are TRBV5-1 and TRBJ2-3, with 8 nucleotides matching TRBD2. The CDR3 is 15 amino acids. Germline V gene lookup returns CDR1 SGHRS and CDR2 YFSETQ. J gave up 1 base and V 5 bases, and 6 bases lay outside the gene matches. The CDR3: CASSAGLARTDTQYF. In nucleotides, the CDR3 is TGCGCCAGCAGTGCCGGACTAGCCCGCACAGATACGCAGTATTTT.

This clonotype was detected a few times. The V call is TRBV27, the J call TRBJ2-3, with a tentative D call TRBD2 (7 bases). The CDR3 is made up of 13 amino acids. The V end lost 5 bases, the J end lost 6 bases, and 12 bases lay between the germline ends. CDR1 and CDR2 (germline): MNHEY, SMNVEV (reference sequence). The DNA of the CDR3 is TGTGCCAGCAGTGGGGGGGCGTGGGATACGCAGTATTTT. As protein: CASSGGAWDTQYF.

This clonotype came up a few times. The chain couples TRBV15 to TRBJ1-5; D possibly corresponds to TRBD1 (5 bases). Trimming stripped 0 bases from V and 4 bases from J, with 19 bases between. Per germline, CDR1 LNHNV and CDR2 YYDKDF (reference sequence). The CDR3 consists of 18 residues. The CDR3 loop reads CATSRDFKGPRENQPQHF. Written as DNA, the CDR3 is TGTGCCACCAGCAGAGATTTCAAGGGACCCCGGGAAAATCAGCCCCAGCATTTT.

The J gene is TRBJ2-7, the V gene TRBV5-1, with TRBD1 matching 9 bases. Trimming at V came to 4 bases and at J to 3 bases, leaving 5 bases not matched to a gene. Germline V lookup: CDR1 SGHRS, CDR2 YFSETQ. This CDR3 comprises 14 residues. CDR3 sequence (DNA): TGCGCCAGCAGCATAGGACAGGGGTTCTACGAGCAGTACTTC. As protein: CASSIGQGFYEQYF.

The chain combines TRBV7-9 with TRBJ2-7; D ambiguous. Germline-derived CDR1 and CDR2 are SEHNR and FQNEAQ (reference sequence). This CDR3 region has 13 residues. Trimming stripped 5 bases from V and 1 base from J, with 9 bases between. The CDR3 DNA is TGTGCCAGCAGCGTGCAAGAGTCCTACGAGCAGTACTTC. This sequence encodes CASSVQESYEQYF.

The J gene is TRBJ2-3, the V gene TRBV6-1, with 7 bases identical to TRBD2. The CDR3 contains 14 residues. CDR1 MNHNS and CDR2 SASEGT come from the germline V gene. Unmatched junction bases numbered 2, after V lost 1 base and J lost 4 bases. The CDR3 DNA reads as TGTGCCAGCAGTGAAGGCGGGAGCGCAGATACGCAGTATTTT. Its protein product is CASSEGGSADTQYF.

The chain combines TRBV5-6 with TRBJ2-1; D not resolved. The CDR3 runs 14 residues. CDR1 SGHDT and CDR2 YYEEEE come from the germline V gene. V was shortened by 0 bases and J by 9 bases, with 13 bases between the two germline ends. The chain's CDR3 is CASSLGELFREQFF. CDR3 nucleotides: TGTGCCAGCAGCTTGGGCGAACTATTCCGTGAGCAGTTCTTC.

In this sample, this clonotype turned up a few times. V and J are TRBV7-6 and TRBJ2-7, with 7 nucleotides matching TRBD1. The CDR3 is made up of 16 amino acids. The ends lost 0 bases at V and 0 bases at J; junction bases unmatched: 5. CDR1 and CDR2 from the germline V gene are SGHVS and FNYEAQ. In DNA form, the CDR3 reads TGTGCCAGCAGCTTAGCGGGACAGAAGAGCTCCTACGAGCAGTACTTC. It is translated as CASSLAGQKSSYEQYF.

This clonotype has only a few counts. This chain uses TRBV20-1 with TRBJ2-1; D ambiguous. The CDR3 is 12 residues long. Germline CDR1 DFQATT, CDR2 SNEGSKA (reference sequence). V was pared by 1 base and J by 15 bases, with 16 bases between. CDR3 protein: CSARGATAWVFF. As DNA, the CDR3 is TGCAGTGCTAGAGGGGCTACCGCGTGGGTGTTCTTC.

This clonotype showed up many times. V and J are TRBV6-5 and TRBJ2-3, with 7 positions matching TRBD2. V was clipped by 3 bases and J by 3 bases; unmatched bases: 6. This CDR3 is built from 15 residues. The germline CDR1 and CDR2 sequences are MNHEY and SVGAGI. The CDR3 DNA reads as TGTGCCAGCAGTTATGAGGGAGGGCCGACAGATACGCAGTATTTT. Its translation: CASSYEGGPTDTQYF.

This clonotype was seen a single time. The chain employs TRBV29-1 and TRBJ2-3; D is undetermined. The CDR3 has 12 amino acids. Deletions cut 4 bases from V and 5 bases from J, with 10 bases between. Germline V gene sequence: CDR1 SQVTM, CDR2 ANQGSEA. DNA of the CDR3: TGCAGCGTTGGCCTGGGCGGAGATACGCAGTATTTT. The encoded protein is CSVGLGGDTQYF.

The chain is built from TRBV5-1 and TRBJ2-5, with 9 bases identical to TRBD2. Germline V gene lookup returns CDR1 SGHRS and CDR2 YFSETQ. This CDR3 spans 18 amino acids. J was trimmed by 2 bases and V by 0 bases; bases with no gene match: 11. The CDR3 loop is CASSLAVAGDSGQETQYF. CDR3 DNA: TGCGCCAGCAGCTTGGCAGTAGCGGGAGATTCTGGTCAAGAGACCCAGTACTTC. The full variable domain, completed using reference TRBV5-1 and TRBJ2-5, is KAGVTQTPRYLIKTRGQQVTLSCSPISGHRSVSWYQQTPGQGLQFLFEYFSETQRNKGNFPGRFSGRQFSNSRSEMNVSTLELGDSALYLCASSLAVAGDSGQETQYFGPGTRLLVL.

The V and J genes are TRBV2 and TRBJ2-6; D gene uncertain. CDR3 length equals 18 residues. Trimming took off 1 base at V and 1 base at J, with 14 bases between the two ends. Germline V gene lookup returns CDR1 SNHLY and CDR2 FYNNEI. The CDR3 protein is CASSEDRETLSGANVLTF. CDR3 DNA sequence: TGTGCCAGCAGTGAAGATAGGGAAACCCTTTCTGGGGCCAACGTCCTGACTTTC. The whole variable domain, filled in from reference TRBV2 and TRBJ2-6, reads EPEVTQTPSHQVTQMGQEVILRCVPISNHLYFYWYRQILGQKVEFLVSFYNNEISEKSEIFDDQFSVERPDGSNFTLKIRSTKLEDSAMYFCASSEDRETLSGANVLTFGAGSRLTVL.

This clonotype was seen more than once but under ten times. The chain combines TRBV2 with TRBJ1-6, with a weak D call TRBD1 (5 bases). The CDR3 is 13 residues long. Trimming took 6 bases from V and 8 from J, leaving 11 bases between them. Germline V CDR1 and CDR2: SNHLY, FYNNEI. The CDR3 bases are TGTGCCAGCAGCGGGGACGGGGATTCACCCCTCCACTTT. It encodes CASSGDGDSPLHF.

This chain uses TRBV5-1 with TRBJ2-5; TRBD1 matches at 7 bases. Germline CDR1 reads SGHRS; CDR2 reads YFSETQ. The CDR3 covers 13 residues. V was clipped by 3 bases and J by 2 bases; unmatched bases: 1. The CDR3 spells CASSWDSQETQYF. Here the CDR3 DNA reads TGCGCCAGCAGCTGGGACAGTCAAGAGACCCAGTACTTC.